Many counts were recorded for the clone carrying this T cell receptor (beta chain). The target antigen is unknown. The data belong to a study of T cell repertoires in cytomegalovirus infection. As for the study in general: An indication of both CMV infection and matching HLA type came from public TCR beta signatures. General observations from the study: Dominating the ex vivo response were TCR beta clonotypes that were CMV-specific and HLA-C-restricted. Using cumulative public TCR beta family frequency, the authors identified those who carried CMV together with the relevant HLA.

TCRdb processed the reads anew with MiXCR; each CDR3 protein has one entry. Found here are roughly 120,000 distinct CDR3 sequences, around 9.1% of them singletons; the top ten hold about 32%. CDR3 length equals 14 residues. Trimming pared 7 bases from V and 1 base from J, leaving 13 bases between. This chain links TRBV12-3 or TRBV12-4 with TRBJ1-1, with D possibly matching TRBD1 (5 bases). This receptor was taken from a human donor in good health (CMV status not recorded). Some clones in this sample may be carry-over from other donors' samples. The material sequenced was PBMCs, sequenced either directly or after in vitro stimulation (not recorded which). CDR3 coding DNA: TGTGCCAGCATCGGGGGGTTACGGAACACTGAAGCTTTCTTT. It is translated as CASIGGLRNTEAFF.